Each of the 14 T cell receptor beta chains below was sequenced from the same sample in a study of early T cells in non-severe SARS-CoV-2 infection. TCRdb redid the calling of the 5' RACE reads with MiXCR, one entry per CDR3 protein. In the table there are 70,000 to 95,000 distinct CDR3 sequences, around 11% of which are singletons. The sequenced sample consisted of whole blood. These TCRs come from an adult who was a healthcare worker with PCR-confirmed SARS-CoV-2 infection or an uninfected control (not recorded which).

The gene calls are TRBV27 and TRBJ1-1; no clear D. V shed 0 bases and J shed 3 bases, with 11 bases lying between them. This CDR3 has 15 residues. Germline V CDR1 and CDR2: MNHEY, SMNVEV (reference sequence). Written as DNA, the CDR3 is TGTGCCAGCAGTTTATCGGTAGCCCTGGACACTGAAGCTTTCTTT. Translating gives CASSLSVALDTEAFF.

The chain carries TRBV5-1 and TRBJ2-7; 7 positions agree with TRBD1. Trimming at V came to 2 bases and at J to 6 bases, leaving 8 bases not matched to a gene. The CDR3 is made up of 14 amino acids. Germline V lookup: CDR1 SGHRS, CDR2 YFSETQ. The CDR3 region has the DNA TGCGCCAGCAGCTTAAGCGCAGGGGGAAGCGAGCAGTACTTC. Amino acid sequence: CASSLSAGGSEQYF.

For this clonotype: A read error is possible here, since a much larger clone lies one base away. The rearrangement links TRBV5-6 to TRBJ2-7, with 8 bases matching TRBD1. Germline V CDR1 and CDR2: SGHDT, YYEEEE. CDR3 length: 14 amino acids. CDR3 in amino acids: CANSFLGQGNEQYF. DNA of the CDR3: TGTGCCAACAGCTTCCTTGGACAGGGCAACGAGCAGTACTTC.

This clonotype was seen repeatedly, ten times or more. The junction shows a germline mismatch at one end, possibly a read error. The chain uses TRBV29-1 and TRBJ1-1, with 8 nucleotides matching TRBD1. This CDR3 contains 8 residues. Germline V gene data show CDR1 as SQVTM and CDR2 as ANQGSEA. The chain's CDR3 is CSVETGGF. The CDR3 DNA is TGCAGCGTTGAAACAGGGGGCTTT. The variable domain in full, completed from reference TRBV29-1 and TRBJ1-1, reads SAVISQKPSRDICQRGTSLTIQCQVDSQVTMMFWYRQQPGQSLTLIATANQGSEATYESGFVIDKFPISRPNLTFSTLTVSNMSPEDSSIYLCSVETGGFGQGTRLTVV.

The table lists this clonotype with a few counts. The chain has TRBV3-1 and TRBJ1-1; 7 bases match TRBD1. The CDR3 loop spans 12 amino acids. V gave up 4 bases and J gave up 12 bases; unmatched junction bases: 8. Germline CDR1 LGHDT, CDR2 YNNKEL (reference sequence). CDR3 loop: CASSPWRGLSFF. DNA for the CDR3: TGTGCCAGCAGCCCCTGGAGGGGGCTCTCTTTCTTT.

The chain combines TRBV6-5 with TRBJ1-5; D unclear. The CDR3 has 14 residues. The germline V gene has CDR1 MNHEY and CDR2 SVGAGI. V lost 4 bases to trimming and J lost 3 bases, with 10 bases between them. CDR3 in amino acids: CASSLNYDNQPQHF. The CDR3 nucleotides are TGTGCCAGCAGTTTAAATTACGACAATCAGCCCCAGCATTTT.

This chain links TRBV7-9 with TRBJ2-1; D gene unclear. The CDR3 spans 13 residues. Trimming took 1 base from V and 4 from J, leaving 5 bases between them. CDR1 SEHNR and CDR2 FQNEAQ come from the germline V gene (reference sequence). The CDR3 coding sequence is TGTGCCAGCAGCTTAGAACGGTACAATGAGCAGTTCTTC. This encodes CASSLERYNEQFF.

This rearrangement joins TRBV12-3 or TRBV12-4 to TRBJ2-1, with D unclear. V was shortened by 6 bases and J by 5 bases, with 8 bases between the two germline ends. CDR3 length equals 12 residues. DNA of the CDR3: TGTGCCAGCAGAATAATGAACAATGAGCAGTTCTTC. It specifies CASRIMNNEQFF.

This clonotype was counted a few times. The J gene is TRBJ2-7, the V gene TRBV3-1, with 9 bases identical to TRBD2. The V gene end was trimmed by 5 bases and the J gene end by 7 bases; junction bases not matched to a gene: 12. CDR3 length: 15 residues. Germline values: CDR1 LGHDT, CDR2 YNNKEL (reference sequence). Written as DNA, the CDR3 is TGTGCCAGCAGCTACGCACTAGCGGGCCTCGGGGAGCAGTACTTC. Translating it yields CASSYALAGLGEQYF.

CDR3 protein: CASTRGGLNTEAFF. The CDR3 nucleotides read TGTGCCAGCACACGGGGGGGTTTAAACACTGAAGCTTTCTTT. V gene TRBV25-1 combines with J gene TRBJ1-1, with TRBD1 as a possible D gene (5 bases). CDR1 and CDR2 from the germline V gene are MGHDK and SYGVNS. The V gene lost 7 bases and the J gene lost 2 bases, with 14 bases spanning the gap. The CDR3 length is 14 residues. Together with reference TRBV25-1 and TRBJ1-1, the CDR3 gives the full variable domain: EADIYQTPRYLVIGTGKKITLECSQTMGHDKMYWYQQDPGMELHLIHYSYGVNSTEKGDLSSESTVSRIRTEHFPLTLESARPSHTSQYLCASTRGGLNTEAFFGQGTRLTVV.

This chain connects TRBV20-1 to TRBJ2-3; the D gene is possibly TRBD1 (5 bases). V lost 5 bases and J 8 bases, leaving 23 bases between the germline ends. CDR1 and CDR2 from the germline V gene are DFQATT and SNEGSKA (reference sequence). This CDR3 comprises 15 residues. The CDR3: CSAQTEGVSLSTQYF. CDR3 nucleotides: TGCAGTGCTCAAACCGAAGGGGTGTCGTTGAGTACGCAGTATTTT.

With regard to this clonotype: Being one base from a much bigger clone, this may be a read error. The chain uses TRBV24-1 and TRBJ2-3, with TRBD1 identical over 7 bases. The CDR3 is 14 amino acids. Germline V gene lookup returns CDR1 KGHDR and CDR2 SFDVKD. CDR3 region: CVTSEGQRTDTQYF. The CDR3 DNA follows: TGTGTCACCAGTGAGGGACAGCGCACAGATACGCAGTATTTT.

J is TRBJ2-3 and V is TRBV29-1, with 8 positions matching TRBD2. The CDR3 consists of 13 residues. V lost 7 bases, J lost 8 bases, and 11 bases stayed unmatched. Germline V lookup: CDR1 SQVTM, CDR2 ANQGSEA. Written as DNA, the CDR3 is TGCAGCGGGGAAGCGGGGGCCGGGGGTACGCAGTATTTT. Its translation: CSGEAGAGGTQYF.

This rearrangement joins TRBV12-3 or TRBV12-4 to TRBJ2-3; TRBD2 matches at 8 bases. The CDR3 is 15 residues long. Trimming removed 3 bases from V and 1 base from J; junction bases left unmatched: 3. CDR3 in amino acids: CASSLRAGGTDTQYF. The CDR3 DNA is TGTGCCAGCAGTTTGCGAGCGGGGGGCACAGATACGCAGTATTTT.